The 25 T cell receptor beta chains listed next were all sequenced from one sample in a study of OX40 agonist ivuxolimab in advanced cancers. Here immunoSEQ multiplex PCR was the method, and the copy in TCRdb shows in-frame clones only, minus some. The sample shows about 48,000 clones, approximately 89% of them seen only once. Sequences were derived from CD4+ or CD8+ T cells sorted from blood, sampled in a trial of the OX40 agonist ivuxolimab. Receptors were obtained from an adult with an advanced solid tumor such as melanoma, head and neck, liver or kidney cancer.

This chain connects TRBV15 to TRBJ1-1; D is unclear. The CDR3 covers 14 residues. Trimming removed 1 base at V and 4 bases at J, with 10 bases between. CDR1 is LNHNV, CDR2 YYDKDF, per germline (reference sequence). The CDR3 spells CATSRGEGITEAFF. CDR3 DNA: TGTGCCACCAGCAGAGGAGAAGGGATCACTGAAGCTTTCTTT.

The rearrangement links TRBV28 to TRBJ2-7; D is uncertain. V was clipped by 9 bases and J by 3 bases, with 30 bases between them. The CDR3 runs to 18 residues. Germline-derived CDR1 and CDR2 are MDHEN and SYDVKM. The CDR3 nucleotides are TGTGCCAGTCCCTTGTCCCCCGGTCCCACCACCTTAATCTACGAGCAGTACTTC. This gives the protein CASPLSPGPTTLIYEQYF.

V gene TRBV9 combines with J gene TRBJ2-7; TRBD1 agrees at 7 bases. Losses at the gene ends were 2 bases for V and 6 bases for J; bases not matched to a gene: 11. The CDR3 totals 15 residues. CDR1 is SGDLS and CDR2 is YYNGEE in the germline V gene. The CDR3 region has the DNA TGTGCCAGCAGCGTGGGGGACAGCCCCTTGTCCGAGCAGTACGTC. This encodes CASSVGDSPLSEQYV.

The CDR3 DNA follows: TGCGCCAGCAGCCAAGATCAAGGGGCGACAACTTACAGCTCCTACGAGCAGTACTTC. It is translated as CASSQDQGATTYSSYEQYF. V is TRBV4-1 and J is TRBJ2-7; maybe TRBD1 (5 bases). With 0 bases removed from V and 0 bases from J, the gap between germline ends came to 21 bases. CDR1 is MGHRA, CDR2 YSYEKL, per germline. The CDR3 extends over 19 amino acids.

V usage is TRBV6-6 and J usage is TRBJ2-1; no reliable D call. The CDR3 has 13 amino acids. Germline loops: CDR1 MNHNY, CDR2 SVGAGI (reference sequence). V was shortened by 0 bases and J by 7 bases, with 7 bases between the two germline ends. The CDR3 sequence is CASSYSAANEQFF. In DNA, the CDR3 is TGTGCCAGCAGTTACTCGGCTGCGAATGAGCAGTTCTTC.

J is TRBJ1-3 and V is TRBV28; 7 bases match TRBD1. CDR3 size: 14 residues. Losses at the gene ends were 2 bases for V and 3 bases for J; bases not matched to a gene: 1. Germline CDR1 reads MDHEN; CDR2 reads SYDVKM. The CDR3 DNA is TGTGCCAGCAGTTTAGCAGGGGGTGGAAACACCATATATTTT. This codes for CASSLAGGGNTIYF.

The chain carries TRBV11-3 and TRBJ2-3; 16 nucleotides match TRBD2. V lost 4 bases, J lost 4 bases, and 5 bases stayed unmatched. The CDR3 contains 17 residues. The germline CDR1 and CDR2 sequences are SGHNT and YENEEA. The CDR3 DNA is TGTGCCAGCAGCTCGTCGGGACTAGCGGGAGGGGCAGATACGCAGTATTTT. Translating gives CASSSSGLAGGADTQYF.

The V gene is TRBV6-6, the J gene TRBJ1-2, with 7 positions matching TRBD1. CDR1 and CDR2 from the germline V gene are MNHNY and SVGAGI (reference sequence). The CDR3 is 15 residues long. The J segment lost 4 bases and the V segment lost 10 bases, leaving 15 bases of the junction unmatched. The CDR3 loop reads CATYGAGGLGYGYTF. The CDR3 region has the DNA TGTGCCACCTATGGGGCAGGGGGGTTAGGCTATGGCTACACCTTC.

The chain links TRBV5-6 to TRBJ2-5; D remains ambiguous. The end of the DNA is better explained by TRBJ2-7, so the J call may be wrong. The CDR3 is 13 residues long. Germline loops: CDR1 SGHDT, CDR2 YYEEEE. The CDR3: CASSLGVGIEQYF. For the CDR3, the DNA is TGTGCCAGCAGCTTGGGGGTTGGTATCGAGCAGTACTTC.

The table lists this clone with a count of one. The V gene is TRBV28, the J gene TRBJ1-5; 8 bases agree with TRBD1. The CDR3 spans 15 residues. V lost 6 bases to trimming and J lost 3 bases; unmatched junction nucleotides: 7. Germline CDR1 MDHEN, CDR2 SYDVKM. The CDR3 DNA follows: TGTGCCAGCAGAACGACAGGGGCAATCAATCAGCCCCAGCATTTT. Its translation: CASRTTGAINQPQHF.

The chain carries TRBV7-9 and TRBJ1-1; 9 bases fit TRBD1. The V segment lost 5 bases and the J segment 7 bases; nucleotides outside the gene matches: 2. This CDR3 is 12 amino acids long. Germline loops: CDR1 SEHNR, CDR2 FQNEAQ (reference sequence). The CDR3 is CASSPDRGEAFF. The CDR3 DNA sequence: TGTGCCAGCAGCCCGGACAGGGGTGAAGCTTTCTTT.

The rearrangement joins TRBV27 to TRBJ1-1; D gene ambiguous. The CDR3 runs to 16 residues. V was pared by 0 bases and J by 3 bases, with 14 bases between. Looked up from germline, CDR1 is MNHEY and CDR2 is SMNVEV (reference sequence). For the CDR3, the DNA is TGTGCCAGCAGTTTATCCATCCGGGGTGGGGACACTGAAGCTTTCTTT. Translation gives CASSLSIRGGDTEAFF.

The chain has TRBV5-6 and TRBJ2-2; TRBD2 might be the D (7 bases). CDR3 length: 14 residues. Trimming removed 0 bases from V and 6 bases from J, with 9 bases in between. Germline CDR1 SGHDT, CDR2 YYEEEE. CDR3 sequence reads: CASSLGGGAGELFF. CDR3 nucleotide sequence: TGTGCCAGCAGCTTGGGAGGGGGGGCCGGGGAGCTGTTTTTT.

This clone has more than one count but fewer than ten. The CDR3 is CASSVAMNTEAFF. The CDR3 DNA sequence: TGTGCCAGTAGTGTTGCGATGAACACTGAAGCTTTCTTT. The rearrangement uses TRBV19 and TRBJ1-1; D unclear. The CDR3 length is 13 residues. V was trimmed by 5 bases and J by 0 bases, leaving 7 bases between them. The germline gives CDR1 LNHDA, CDR2 SQIVND (reference sequence).

The chain employs TRBV18 and TRBJ1-1; no clear D. The CDR3 is made up of 15 amino acids. Trimming took off 0 bases at V and 0 bases at J, with 8 bases between the two ends. From germline, CDR1 is KGHSH and CDR2 LQKENI. For the CDR3, the DNA is TGTGCCAGCTCACCACCGCCTGGAGTGAACACTGAAGCTTTCTTT. It is translated as CASSPPPGVNTEAFF.

This sequence joins TRBV5-1 and TRBJ2-5; D is possibly TRBD1 or TRBD2 (7 bases each). The germline V and J ends were trimmed by 0 bases and 2 bases, with 11 bases remaining between them. The V gene's germline CDR1 is SGHRS and CDR2 YFSETQ. This CDR3 comprises 15 residues. The CDR3 nucleotides are TGCGCCAGCAGCTTGGGTCAGGGGGGGCAAGAGACCCAGTACTTC. Residues: CASSLGQGGQETQYF.

The chain combines TRBV7-9 with TRBJ2-1; D is tentatively TRBD1 or TRBD2 (6 bases each). Germline CDR1 is SEHNR and CDR2 is FQNEAQ (reference sequence). The ends were cut back, 7 bases at V and 10 bases at J, with 11 bases in the middle. The CDR3 runs to 11 residues. The CDR3 sequence: CASIEGGEQFF. CDR3 nucleotides: TGTGCCAGCATCGAGGGGGGAGAGCAGTTCTTC.

This clone was recorded once. V is TRBV28 and J is TRBJ2-3, with 7 bases aligning to TRBD2. The CDR3 runs 16 residues. V shed 5 bases and J 2 bases; nucleotides not matched to a gene: 10. Germline lookup yields CDR1 MDHEN and CDR2 SYDVKM. The CDR3 DNA reads as TGTGCCAGCAGTACTCCTAGCGGAGAACCCACAGATACGCAGTATTTT. Translating gives CASSTPSGEPTDTQYF.

In DNA form, the CDR3 reads TGTGCCAGCAGCAAATGGGGCAGGGGCCTAAGCTCCTATAATTCACCCCTCCACTTT. Its protein product is CASSKWGRGLSSYNSPLHF. The chain couples TRBV21-1 to TRBJ1-6; the table gives TRBD1 as D, unverified against the DNA. TRBV21-1 is annotated as a pseudogene. The CDR3 sequence is 19 residues long.

The genes are TRBV10-3 and TRBJ2-7; D may be TRBD1 or TRBD2 (5 bases each). Germline CDR1 ENHRY, CDR2 SYGVKD. Trimming left V 11 bases short and J 3 bases short, with 20 bases between. CDR3 length: 14 residues. CDR3 DNA sequence: TGTGCCTCCAGGCAAACAGGAGGTATCTACGAGCAGTACTTC. Protein: CASRQTGGIYEQYF.

The chain uses TRBV7-6 and TRBJ1-2, with TRBD1 as a possible D gene (5 bases). Germline V gene data show CDR1 as SGHVS and CDR2 as FNYEAQ. Trimming took 5 bases from V and 7 from J, leaving 20 bases between them. This CDR3 is 15 amino acids long. CDR3 region: CASSQGPLQDSGYTF. In DNA form, the CDR3 reads TGTGCCAGCAGCCAGGGACCGCTTCAGGATTCTGGCTACACCTTC.

As DNA, the CDR3 is TGCAGCGCAGCCCCCGGGACGGTGAACACTGAAGCTTTCTTT. Protein: CSAAPGTVNTEAFF. This chain uses TRBV29-1 with TRBJ1-1; D may be TRBD1 (5 bases). The CDR3 length is 14 residues. The germline CDR1 and CDR2 sequences are SQVTM and ANQGSEA. V shed 7 bases and J shed 0 bases, with 15 bases lying between them.

The chain employs TRBV6-5 and TRBJ2-7; a possible D gene is TRBD1 (5 bases). Trimming took 6 bases from V and 2 from J, leaving 14 bases between them. CDR1 MNHEY and CDR2 SVGAGI come from the germline V gene. The CDR3 sequence is 14 residues long. This CDR3 is CASSPGVGPYEQYV. The DNA for the CDR3 is TGTGCCAGCAGCCCCGGTGTGGGGCCCTACGAGCAGTACGTC.

This clone was observed a few times. The rearrangement links TRBV19 to TRBJ2-1; unclear D gene. The CDR3 is 15 amino acids. V was shortened by 3 bases and J by 0 bases, with 9 bases between the two germline ends. The germline gives CDR1 LNHDA, CDR2 SQIVND (reference sequence). The CDR3 sequence: CASSIPGPSYNEQFF. CDR3 nucleotides: TGTGCCAGTAGTATTCCCGGACCCTCCTACAATGAGCAGTTCTTC.

As to this clone: Additional DNA sequences in this sample encode the identical CDR3. The chain carries TRBV29-1 and TRBJ1-1; D unresolved. This CDR3 has 11 residues. Germline assignment: CDR1 SQVTM and CDR2 ANQGSEA. Trimming left V 1 base short and J 10 bases short, with 10 bases between. The CDR3 is CSVEGGAGAFF. CDR3 in DNA: TGCAGCGTTGAAGGGGGTGCTGGAGCTTTCTTT.